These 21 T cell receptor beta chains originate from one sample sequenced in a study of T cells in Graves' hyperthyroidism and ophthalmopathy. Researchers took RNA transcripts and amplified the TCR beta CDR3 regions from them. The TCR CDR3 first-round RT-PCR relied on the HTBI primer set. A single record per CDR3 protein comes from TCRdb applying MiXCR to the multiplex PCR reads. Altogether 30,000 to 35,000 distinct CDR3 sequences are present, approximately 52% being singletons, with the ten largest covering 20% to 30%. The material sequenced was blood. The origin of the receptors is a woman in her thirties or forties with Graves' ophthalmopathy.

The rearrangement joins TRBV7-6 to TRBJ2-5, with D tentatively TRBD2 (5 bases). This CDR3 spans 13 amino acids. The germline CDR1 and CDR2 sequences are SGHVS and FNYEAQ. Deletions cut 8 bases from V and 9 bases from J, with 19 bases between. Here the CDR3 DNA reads TGTGCCAGCTCACCGAGCGGAGATCAGCCCCAGTACTTC. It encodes CASSPSGDQPQYF.

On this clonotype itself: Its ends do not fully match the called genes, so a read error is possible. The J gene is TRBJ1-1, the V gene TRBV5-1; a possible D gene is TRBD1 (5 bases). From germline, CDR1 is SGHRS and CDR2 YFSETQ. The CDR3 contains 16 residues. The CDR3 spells CASSSSAGGVNAEAFF. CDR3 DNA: TGCGCCAGCAGCTCCAGTGCTGGGGGGGTGAACGCTGAAGCTTTCTTT.

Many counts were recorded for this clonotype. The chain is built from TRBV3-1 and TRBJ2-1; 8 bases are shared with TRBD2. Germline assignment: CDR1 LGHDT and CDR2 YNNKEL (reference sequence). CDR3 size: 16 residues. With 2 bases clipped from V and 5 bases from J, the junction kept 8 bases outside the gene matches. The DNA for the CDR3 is TGTGCCAGCAGCCAACGTACTAGCGGAGTCAACAATGAGCAGTTCTTC. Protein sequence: CASSQRTSGVNNEQFF.

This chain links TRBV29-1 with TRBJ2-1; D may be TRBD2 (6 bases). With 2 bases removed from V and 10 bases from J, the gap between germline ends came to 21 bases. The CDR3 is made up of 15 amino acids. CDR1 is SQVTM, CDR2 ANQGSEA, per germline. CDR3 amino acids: CSVERVLVGGREQFF. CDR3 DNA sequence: TGCAGCGTTGAAAGGGTACTAGTGGGAGGCCGAGAGCAGTTCTTC.

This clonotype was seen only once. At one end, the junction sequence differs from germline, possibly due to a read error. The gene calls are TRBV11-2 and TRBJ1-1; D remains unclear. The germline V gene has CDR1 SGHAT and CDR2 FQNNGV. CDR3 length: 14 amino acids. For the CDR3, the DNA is TGTGCCAGCAGCGCGATGGCGGGTAGCACTGAAGCTCTCTTT. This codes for CASSAMAGSTEALF.

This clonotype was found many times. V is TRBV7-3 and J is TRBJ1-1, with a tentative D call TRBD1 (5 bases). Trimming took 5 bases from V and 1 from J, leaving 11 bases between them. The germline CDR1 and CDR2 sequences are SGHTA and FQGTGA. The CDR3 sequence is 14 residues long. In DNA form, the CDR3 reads TGTGCCAGCAGCCCAGGGCCCCCGAACACTGAAGCTTTCTTT. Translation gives CASSPGPPNTEAFF.

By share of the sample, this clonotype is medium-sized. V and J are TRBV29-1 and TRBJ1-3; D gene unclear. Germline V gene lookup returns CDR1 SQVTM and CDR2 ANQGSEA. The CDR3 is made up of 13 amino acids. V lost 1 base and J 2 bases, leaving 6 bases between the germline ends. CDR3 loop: CSVEAGAGNTIYF. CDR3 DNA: TGCAGCGTTGAAGCCGGGGCTGGAAACACCATATATTTT.

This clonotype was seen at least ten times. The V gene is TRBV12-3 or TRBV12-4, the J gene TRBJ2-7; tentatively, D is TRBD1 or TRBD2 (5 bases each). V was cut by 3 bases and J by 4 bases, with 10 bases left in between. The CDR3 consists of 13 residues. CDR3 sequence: CASSFRDAYEQYF. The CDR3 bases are TGTGCCAGCAGTTTCCGGGACGCATACGAGCAGTACTTC.

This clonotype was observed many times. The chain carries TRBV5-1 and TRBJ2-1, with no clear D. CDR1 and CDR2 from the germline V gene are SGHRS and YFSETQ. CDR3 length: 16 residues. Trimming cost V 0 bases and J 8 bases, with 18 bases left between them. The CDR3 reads CASSLVSASNRDEQFF. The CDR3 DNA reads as TGCGCCAGCAGCTTGGTGTCGGCTAGTAATCGCGATGAGCAGTTCTTC. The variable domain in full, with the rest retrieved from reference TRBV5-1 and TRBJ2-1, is KAGVTQTPRYLIKTRGQQVTLSCSPISGHRSVSWYQQTPGQGLQFLFEYFSETQRNKGNFPGRFSGRQFSNSRSEMNVSTLELGDSALYLCASSLVSASNRDEQFFGPGTRLTVL.

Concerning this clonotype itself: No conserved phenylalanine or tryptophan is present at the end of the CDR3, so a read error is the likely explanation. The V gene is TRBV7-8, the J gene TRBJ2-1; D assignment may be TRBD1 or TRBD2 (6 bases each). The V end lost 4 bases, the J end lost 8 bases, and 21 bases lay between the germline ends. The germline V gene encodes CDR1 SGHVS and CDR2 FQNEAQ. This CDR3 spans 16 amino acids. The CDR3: CASSSRLGGVLDEQFL. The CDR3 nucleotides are TGTGCCAGCAGCTCCAGACTAGGGGGAGTACTCGATGAGCAGTTCCTC.

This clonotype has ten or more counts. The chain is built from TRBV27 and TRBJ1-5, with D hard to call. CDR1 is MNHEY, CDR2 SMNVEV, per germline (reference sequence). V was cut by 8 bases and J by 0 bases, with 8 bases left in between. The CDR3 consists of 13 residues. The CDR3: CASRENSNQPQHF. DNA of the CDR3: TGTGCCAGCCGGGAAAATAGCAATCAGCCCCAGCATTTT.

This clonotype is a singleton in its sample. The CDR3 nucleotides are TGTGCCATCAGTGATGGGGGGACAGGGATATCCGCAGATACGCAGTATTTT. Translated, it gives CAISDGGTGISADTQYF. The genes are TRBV10-3 and TRBJ2-3; 9 bases line up with TRBD1. CDR1 is ENHRY, CDR2 SYGVKD, per germline. The CDR3 extends over 17 amino acids. The V gene end was trimmed by 3 bases and the J gene end by 4 bases; junction bases not matched to a gene: 11.

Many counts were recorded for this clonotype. CDR3 nucleotides: TGTGCCATCAGTGAAAAGGGACAGGGAAACGGGGAGCTGTTTTTT. This encodes CAISEKGQGNGELFF. The chain links TRBV10-3 to TRBJ2-2; 9 bases line up with TRBD1. There are 15 residues in the CDR3. The ends lost 3 bases at V and 7 bases at J; junction bases unmatched: 6. CDR1 and CDR2 from the germline V gene are ENHRY and SYGVKD.

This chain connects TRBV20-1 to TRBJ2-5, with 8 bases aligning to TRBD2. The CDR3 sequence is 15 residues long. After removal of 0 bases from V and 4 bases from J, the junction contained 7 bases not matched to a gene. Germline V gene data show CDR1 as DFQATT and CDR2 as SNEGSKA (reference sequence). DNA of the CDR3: TGCAGTGCTAGAGATCGGGCGGGAGGTCGAGAGACCCAGTACTTC. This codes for CSARDRAGGRETQYF.

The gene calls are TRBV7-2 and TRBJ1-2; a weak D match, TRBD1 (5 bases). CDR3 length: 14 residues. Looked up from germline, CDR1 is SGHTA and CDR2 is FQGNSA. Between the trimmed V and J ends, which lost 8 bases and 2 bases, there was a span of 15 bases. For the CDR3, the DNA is TGTGCCAGCGGTGAAAACAGGTTGAACTATGGCTACACCTTC. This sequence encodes CASGENRLNYGYTF.

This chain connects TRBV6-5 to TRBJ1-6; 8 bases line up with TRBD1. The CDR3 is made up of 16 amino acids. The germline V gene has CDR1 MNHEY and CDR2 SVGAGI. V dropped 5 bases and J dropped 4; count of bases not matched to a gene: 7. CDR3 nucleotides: TGTGCCAGCAGTCACAGGGGGGTGGGTTATAATTCACCCCTCCACTTT. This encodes CASSHRGVGYNSPLHF.

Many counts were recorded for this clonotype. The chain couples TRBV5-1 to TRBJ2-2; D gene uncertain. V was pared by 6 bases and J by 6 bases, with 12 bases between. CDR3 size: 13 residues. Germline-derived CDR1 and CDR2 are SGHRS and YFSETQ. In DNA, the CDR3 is TGCGCCAGCACTTTCTGGGGTTCCGGGGAGCTGTTTTTT. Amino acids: CASTFWGSGELFF. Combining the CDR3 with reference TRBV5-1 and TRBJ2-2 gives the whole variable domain KAGVTQTPRYLIKTRGQQVTLSCSPISGHRSVSWYQQTPGQGLQFLFEYFSETQRNKGNFPGRFSGRQFSNSRSEMNVSTLELGDSALYLCASTFWGSGELFFGEGSRLTVL.

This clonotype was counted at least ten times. The CDR3 DNA sequence: TGTGCCAGCAGATACGAACAGGGTTCTGGAAACACCATATATTTT. This sequence encodes CASRYEQGSGNTIYF. The chain uses TRBV7-2 and TRBJ1-3; tentative D call: TRBD1 (6 bases). CDR1 is SGHTA, CDR2 FQGNSA, per germline. V lost 6 bases to trimming and J lost 1 base, with 13 bases between them. The CDR3 consists of 15 residues. The variable domain in full, completed from reference TRBV7-2 and TRBJ1-3, reads GAGVSQSPSNKVTEKGKDVELRCDPISGHTALYWYRQSLGQGLEFLIYFQGNSAPDKSGLPSDRFSAERTGGSVSTLTIQRTQQEDSAVYLCASRYEQGSGNTIYFGEGSWLTVV.

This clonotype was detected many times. The CDR3 reads CASSLSTSGSEETQYF. In nucleotides, the CDR3 is TGCGCCAGCAGCCTATCGACTAGCGGGAGTGAAGAGACCCAGTACTTC. J is TRBJ2-5 and V is TRBV5-1; 12 bases are a match to TRBD2. V trimming: 4 bases; J trimming: 3 bases; junction bases outside the gene matches: 7. The CDR3 contains 16 residues. Germline loops: CDR1 SGHRS, CDR2 YFSETQ.

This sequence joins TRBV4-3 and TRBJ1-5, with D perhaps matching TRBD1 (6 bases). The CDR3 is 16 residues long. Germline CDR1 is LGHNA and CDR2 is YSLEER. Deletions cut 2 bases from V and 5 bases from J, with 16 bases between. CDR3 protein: CASSQPLGGRDQPQHF. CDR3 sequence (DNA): TGCGCCAGCAGCCAACCCTTAGGGGGGCGGGATCAGCCCCAGCATTTT.

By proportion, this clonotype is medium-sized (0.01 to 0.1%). This CDR3 reads CASRGLGGNEQFF. The CDR3, as DNA: TGCGCCAGCAGGGGCTTAGGGGGAAATGAGCAGTTCTTC. The chain is built from TRBV10-2 and TRBJ2-1; maybe TRBD1 (6 bases). The length of the CDR3 is 13 residues. Germline V gives CDR1 WSHSY, CDR2 SAAADI. V lost 6 bases, J lost 7 bases, and 13 bases lay in between.